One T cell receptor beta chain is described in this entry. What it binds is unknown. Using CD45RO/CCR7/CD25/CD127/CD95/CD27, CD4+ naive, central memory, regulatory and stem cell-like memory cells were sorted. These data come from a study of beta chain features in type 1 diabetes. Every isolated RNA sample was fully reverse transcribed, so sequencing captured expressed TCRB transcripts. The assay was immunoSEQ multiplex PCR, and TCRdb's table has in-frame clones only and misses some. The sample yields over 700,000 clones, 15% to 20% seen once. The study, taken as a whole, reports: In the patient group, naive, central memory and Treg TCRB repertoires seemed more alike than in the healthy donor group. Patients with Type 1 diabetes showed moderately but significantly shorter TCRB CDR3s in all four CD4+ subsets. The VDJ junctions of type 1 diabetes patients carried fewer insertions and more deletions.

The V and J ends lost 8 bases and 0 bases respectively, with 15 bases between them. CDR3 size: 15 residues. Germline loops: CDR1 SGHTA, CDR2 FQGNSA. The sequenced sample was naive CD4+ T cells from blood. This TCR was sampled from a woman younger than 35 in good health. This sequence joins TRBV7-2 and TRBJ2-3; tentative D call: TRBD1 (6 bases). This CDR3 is CASAKGVVSTDTQYF. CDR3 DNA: TGTGCCAGCGCTAAGGGGGTTGTTAGCACAGATACGCAGTATTTT.